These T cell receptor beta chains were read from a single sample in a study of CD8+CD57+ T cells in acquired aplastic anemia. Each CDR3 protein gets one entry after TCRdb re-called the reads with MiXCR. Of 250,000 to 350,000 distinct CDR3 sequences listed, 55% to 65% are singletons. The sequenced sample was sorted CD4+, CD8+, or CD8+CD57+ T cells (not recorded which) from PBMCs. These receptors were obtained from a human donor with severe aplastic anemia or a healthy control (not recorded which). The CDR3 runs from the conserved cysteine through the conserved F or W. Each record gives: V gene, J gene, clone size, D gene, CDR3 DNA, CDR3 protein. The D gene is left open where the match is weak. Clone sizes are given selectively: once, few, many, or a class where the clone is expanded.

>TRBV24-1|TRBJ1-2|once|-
TGTGCCACCAGTGATTCGACCCTCTTCTATGGCTACACCTTC
CATSDSTLFYGYTF
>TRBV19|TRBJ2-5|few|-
TGTGCCAGTAGTCCCCGGGGCCGGGGTCGGTACCAAGAGACCCAGTACTTC
CASSPRGRGRYQETQYF
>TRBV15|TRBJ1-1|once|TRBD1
TGTGCCACCAGCAGAGATTGGGGACAGGGTTCGGCTTTCTTT
CATSRDWGQGSAFF
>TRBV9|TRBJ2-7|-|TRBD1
TGTGCCAGCAGCCTAGGGACAGGGTCTATATACGAGCAGTACTTC
CASSLGTGSIYEQYF
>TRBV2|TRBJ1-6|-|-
TGTGCCAGCAGGCAGGGTTGGTCACCCCTCCACTTT
CASRQGWSPLHF
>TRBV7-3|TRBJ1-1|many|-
TGTGCCAGCAGCTTGGGACTCGGAGGAGATACTGAAGCTTTCTTT
CASSLGLGGDTEAFF
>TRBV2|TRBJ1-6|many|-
TGTGCCAGCAAGGTCCAATCCGATTCACCCCTCCACTTT
CASKVQSDSPLHF
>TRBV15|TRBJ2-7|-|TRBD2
TGTGCCACCAGGAGAGAACTAGCGGGAGACTACGAGCAGTACTTC
CATRRELAGDYEQYF
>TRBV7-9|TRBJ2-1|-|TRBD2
TGTGCCAGCAGTGGCGGGAGCGCGGTCTTC
CASSGGSAVF
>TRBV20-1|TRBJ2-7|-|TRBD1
TGCAGTGCCACCAACAGGGGGGCAGACGAGCAGTACTTC
CSATNRGADEQYF
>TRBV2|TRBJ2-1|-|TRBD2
TGTGCCGGAATGGGGGCTAGCGGGAAATATGAGCAGTTCTTC
CAGMGASGKYEQFF
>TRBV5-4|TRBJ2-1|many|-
TGTGCCATCCCGGGGCAGGCGATCTACAATGAGCAGTTCTTC
CAIPGQAIYNEQFF
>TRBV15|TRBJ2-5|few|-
TGTGCCACCAGCAGAGTTGGTCGCGAAGAGACCCAGTACTTC
CATSRVGREETQYF
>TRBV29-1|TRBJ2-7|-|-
TGCAGCGTATTTGGGACCGAGCTTACGACCTACGAGCAGTACTTC
CSVFGTELTTYEQYF
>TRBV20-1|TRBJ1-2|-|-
TGCAGTGCCTTACTGGCGGGGGGCAATGGCTACACCTTC
CSALLAGGNGYTF
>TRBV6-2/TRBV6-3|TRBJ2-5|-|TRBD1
TGTGCCAGCAGTCTGACAGGGTTTGGAGAGACCCAGTACTTC
CASSLTGFGETQYF
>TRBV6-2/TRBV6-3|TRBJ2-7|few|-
TGTGCCAGCAGTTACCTTTTCGAGCAGTACTTC
CASSYLFEQYF